The 26 T cell receptor beta chains listed next were all sequenced from one sample in a study of blood T cell repertoires in COVID-19. This table comes from immunoSEQ multiplex PCR, and its TCRdb copy is limited to in-frame clones, with some not included. Here the sample spans roughly 500,000 clones, about 91% being singletons. Sequencing input: peripheral blood. These receptors were collected from a man younger than 35 with COVID-19, enrolled during active disease.

V gene TRBV6-5 combines with J gene TRBJ2-3, with a tentative D call TRBD1 (6 bases). Germline V CDR1 and CDR2: MNHEY, SVGAGI. V was cut by 2 bases and J by 3 bases, with 12 bases left in between. CDR3 length: 15 amino acids. The CDR3: CASSYGGATTDTQYF. CDR3 nucleotide sequence: TGTGCCAGCAGTTACGGGGGCGCGACTACAGATACGCAGTATTTT.

J is TRBJ1-4 and V is TRBV19; TRBD1 matches 7 bases. V trimming: 5 bases; J trimming: 8 bases; junction bases outside the gene matches: 11. The CDR3 is made up of 15 amino acids. Germline values: CDR1 LNHDA, CDR2 SQIVND (reference sequence). CDR3 amino acids: CASSQSGQLNEKLFF. The CDR3 region has the DNA TGTGCCAGTAGTCAATCGGGACAGCTTAACGAAAAACTGTTTTTT.

V gene TRBV4-1 combines with J gene TRBJ2-5; D is perhaps TRBD1 (5 bases). There are 13 residues in the CDR3. Germline assignment: CDR1 MGHRA and CDR2 YSYEKL. Trimming left V 1 base short and J 5 bases short, with 8 bases between. The CDR3: CASSQGRVETQYF. The CDR3 DNA reads TGCGCCAGCAGCCAAGGCAGGGTTGAGACCCAGTACTTC.

The V gene is TRBV14, the J gene TRBJ1-6, with 11 bases that match TRBD1. V shed 6 bases and J 5 bases; nucleotides not matched to a gene: 9. The germline V gene has CDR1 SGHDN and CDR2 FVKESK. The CDR3 is 17 amino acids. This chain's CDR3 is CASSHSRDRGNNSPLHF. In nucleotides, the CDR3 is TGTGCCAGCAGTCACTCCCGGGACAGGGGGAATAATTCACCCCTCCACTTT.

This clone was picked up one time. The chain is built from TRBV20-1 and TRBJ2-3; D unresolved. The CDR3 has 13 residues. The germline CDR1 and CDR2 sequences are DFQATT and SNEGSKA (reference sequence). The V and J ends lost 3 bases and 2 bases respectively, with 9 bases between them. In DNA form, the CDR3 reads TGCAGTGCTAGTCGTCTGTACACAGATACGCAGTATTTT. Protein sequence: CSASRLYTDTQYF.

The chain recombines TRBV27 with TRBJ1-1; D may be TRBD1 (6 bases). Per germline, CDR1 MNHEY and CDR2 SMNVEV (reference sequence). The CDR3 runs to 15 residues. The germline V and J ends were trimmed by 7 bases and 0 bases, with 15 bases remaining between them. Written as DNA, the CDR3 is TGTGCCAGCAATACAGGGTACTTGATGAACACTGAAGCTTTCTTT. This sequence encodes CASNTGYLMNTEAFF.

The gene calls are TRBV5-1 and TRBJ2-1, with D possibly matching TRBD1 (6 bases). Germline lookup yields CDR1 SGHRS and CDR2 YFSETQ. The ends were cut back, 4 bases at V and 8 bases at J, with 13 bases in the middle. CDR3 length: 13 residues. The CDR3 reads CASSPDRPDEQFF. The CDR3 DNA follows: TGCGCCAGCAGCCCAGACAGGCCCGATGAGCAGTTCTTC.

CDR3 nucleotides: TGTGCCAGCAGCCGACCGGGACACGAAGACGAGCAGTACTTC. Its translation: CASSRPGHEDEQYF. V gene TRBV5-4 combines with J gene TRBJ2-7, with D perhaps matching TRBD1 (6 bases). CDR1 and CDR2 from the germline V gene are SGHNT and YYREEE (reference sequence). The CDR3 is 14 residues long. Trimming removed 4 bases from V and 5 bases from J, with 16 bases in between. Combining the CDR3 with reference TRBV5-4 and TRBJ2-7 gives the whole variable domain ETGVTQSPTHLIKTRGQQVTLRCSSQSGHNTVSWYQQALGQGPQFIFQYYREEENGRGNFPPRFSGLQFPNYSSELNVNALELDDSALYLCASSRPGHEDEQYFGPGTRLTVT.

The rearrangement joins TRBV12-3 or TRBV12-4 to TRBJ1-2; D is possibly TRBD1 (5 bases). The CDR3 contains 12 residues. Trimming removed 5 bases at V and 7 bases at J, with 11 bases between. The DNA for the CDR3 is TGTGCCAGCAGTCAGGGACTGGCTGGCTACACCTTC. It translates to CASSQGLAGYTF.

For this clone: This specimen includes other DNA sequences encoding the same CDR3. The chain joins TRBV7-9 to TRBJ2-1; 7 positions match TRBD1. The CDR3 runs 14 residues. Trimming cost V 5 bases and J 9 bases; bases outside gene matches: 10. Germline values: CDR1 SEHNR, CDR2 FQNEAQ (reference sequence). This CDR3 is CASSPTSTGSEQFF. In DNA form, the CDR3 reads TGTGCCAGCAGCCCAACCTCGACAGGGTCTGAGCAGTTCTTC.

This sequence joins TRBV2 and TRBJ2-7, with 13 positions matching TRBD2. V was pared by 9 bases and J by 5 bases, with 4 bases of the junction left unmatched. The germline V gene encodes CDR1 SNHLY and CDR2 FYNNEI. CDR3 length: 13 residues. This CDR3 reads CARGLAGANEQYF. The CDR3 DNA is TGTGCCAGAGGACTAGCGGGAGCGAACGAGCAGTACTTC.

The V call is TRBV18, the J call TRBJ1-4; 8 positions match TRBD1. There are 15 residues in the CDR3. The ends lost 3 bases at V and 8 bases at J; junction bases unmatched: 8. Germline V lookup: CDR1 KGHSH, CDR2 LQKENI. In nucleotides, the CDR3 is TGTGCCAGCTCACCCGGACAGGGCCCAGGGGAAAAACTGTTTTTT. This translates into CASSPGQGPGEKLFF.

Only a few counts were recorded for this clone. The genes are TRBV24-1 and TRBJ1-5, with D perhaps TRBD1 (5 bases). Germline assignment: CDR1 KGHDR and CDR2 SFDVKD. CDR3 length equals 18 residues. Trimming took off 3 bases at V and 2 bases at J, with 19 bases between the two ends. As DNA, the CDR3 is TGTGCCACCAGTGATCACAGGACATCCCCCAGTGGCAATCAGCCCCAGCATTTT. This gives the protein CATSDHRTSPSGNQPQHF.

The chain joins TRBV3-1 (or the pseudogene TRBV3-2) to TRBJ1-2; D is ambiguous. The germline V gene has CDR1 LGHDT and CDR2 YNNKEL (reference sequence). The CDR3 is made up of 14 amino acids. Trimming stripped 4 bases from V and 4 bases from J, with 13 bases between. For the CDR3, the DNA is TGTGCCAGCAGCCTAATCGGTGAGATCTATGGCTACACCTTC. Residues: CASSLIGEIYGYTF.

This sequence joins TRBV6-6 and TRBJ1-4, with 7 positions matching TRBD1. CDR1 and CDR2 from the germline V gene are MNHNY and SVGAGI (reference sequence). The CDR3 runs 15 residues. V shed 4 bases, J shed 4 bases, and the junction held 6 bases outside the gene matches. The CDR3 loop reads CASSSPGGGNEKLFF. For the CDR3, the DNA is TGTGCCAGCAGTTCACCAGGGGGAGGTAATGAAAAACTGTTTTTT.

This clone was seen just once. This rearrangement joins TRBV19 to TRBJ1-2, with TRBD1 matching over 9 bases. This CDR3 is 15 amino acids long. Germline V gives CDR1 LNHDA, CDR2 SQIVND (reference sequence). The ends lost 3 bases at V and 5 bases at J; junction bases unmatched: 7. CDR3 DNA sequence: TGTGCCAGTAGTATCAAGGGGACAGGGTATTATGGCTACACCTTC. Translated: CASSIKGTGYYGYTF.

This clone was seen just once. The chain has TRBV4-1 and TRBJ2-7, with 12 bases fitting TRBD2. The CDR3 sequence is 16 residues long. Germline trimming cut 4 bases from V and 0 bases from J; bases unmatched to any gene: 4. The V gene's germline CDR1 is MGHRA and CDR2 YSYEKL. Written as DNA, the CDR3 is TGCGCCAGCAGCCCCCGGACTAGCGGGAACTCCTACGAGCAGTACTTC. This translates into CASSPRTSGNSYEQYF.

The chain recombines TRBV5-6 with TRBJ2-1; weak D call: TRBD2 (5 bases). CDR1 is SGHDT, CDR2 YYEEEE, per germline. The V and J ends lost 3 bases and 3 bases respectively, with 13 bases between them. This CDR3 spans 15 amino acids. The CDR3 coding sequence is TGTGCCAGCAGCTCAATCAGCGGAATCTACAATGAGCAGTTCTTC. Protein product: CASSSISGIYNEQFF.

The CDR3 coding sequence is TGTGCCTGGAGTGGAGAACGCTTATACAATGAGCAGTTCTTC. Encoded protein: CAWSGERLYNEQFF. The V call is TRBV30, the J call TRBJ2-1, with D unclear. This CDR3 has 14 residues. Germline assignment: CDR1 GTSNPN and CDR2 SVGIG (reference sequence). The ends were cut back, 1 base at V and 4 bases at J, with 11 bases in the middle. Filled out from reference TRBV30 and TRBJ2-1, the complete variable domain reads SQTIHQWPATLVQPVGSPLSLECTVEGTSNPNLYWYRQAAGRGLQLLFYSVGIGQISSEVPQNLSASRPQDRQFILSSKKLLLSDSGFYLCAWSGERLYNEQFFGPGTRLTVL.

In its sample, this clone was seen a few times. The chain recombines TRBV24-1 with TRBJ2-1; maybe TRBD2 (5 bases). V lost 3 bases and J 0 bases, leaving 11 bases between the germline ends. This CDR3 has 16 residues. From germline, CDR1 is KGHDR and CDR2 SFDVKD. The CDR3 DNA is TGTGCCACCAGTGATCCCCGGGGTAGCTCCTACAATGAGCAGTTCTTC. This codes for CATSDPRGSSYNEQFF.

This clone has more than one count but fewer than ten. The chain links TRBV5-1 to TRBJ2-1, with D possibly matching TRBD2 (6 bases). The length of the CDR3 is 15 residues. V lost 2 bases to trimming and J lost 8 bases, with 17 bases between them. CDR1 and CDR2 from the germline V gene are SGHRS and YFSETQ. The CDR3 sequence: CASSLGDSVFDEQFF. The CDR3 region has the DNA TGCGCCAGCAGCTTAGGGGACTCCGTCTTCGATGAGCAGTTCTTC.

The J gene is TRBJ2-3, the V gene TRBV7-3; 12 nucleotides match TRBD2. The CDR3 sequence is 18 residues long. CDR1 is SGHTA and CDR2 is FQGTGA in the germline V gene. After removal of 1 base from V and 4 bases from J, the junction contained 9 bases not matched to a gene. DNA for the CDR3: TGTGCCAGCAGCTTAATCAAGACTAGCGGGAGTAGGGCAGATACGCAGTATTTT. Residues: CASSLIKTSGSRADTQYF.

The V gene is TRBV7-9, the J gene TRBJ2-2, with TRBD2 identical over 11 bases. The V gene end was trimmed by 1 base and the J gene end by 4 bases; junction bases not matched to a gene: 8. Germline CDR1 SEHNR, CDR2 FQNEAQ (reference sequence). The length of the CDR3 is 18 residues. CDR3 bases: TGTGCCAGCAGCTTAGAAGGGAGACTAGCGGGGATCACCGGGGAGCTGTTTTTT. Protein product: CASSLEGRLAGITGELFF.

The chain employs TRBV30 and TRBJ2-1; TRBD2 agrees at 8 bases. Germline CDR1 and CDR2: GTSNPN and SVGIG (reference sequence). Trimming cost V 4 bases and J 3 bases; bases outside gene matches: 5. The CDR3 totals 14 residues. The CDR3 DNA reads as TGTGCCTGGACCACGGGACTAGGCTACAATGAGCAGTTCTTC. Translating it yields CAWTTGLGYNEQFF.

The rearrangement uses TRBV11-3 and TRBJ1-2; 8 nucleotides match TRBD1. Germline trimming cut 5 bases from V and 6 bases from J; bases unmatched to any gene: 8. The CDR3 length is 14 residues. In germline, CDR1 is SGHNT, CDR2 YENEEA. The CDR3 loop is CASSPRDRNHGYTF. The CDR3 nucleotides are TGTGCCAGCAGCCCACGGGACAGGAACCATGGCTACACCTTC.

The rearrangement links TRBV5-4 to TRBJ2-7; maybe TRBD2 (6 bases). The CDR3 totals 14 residues. Germline CDR1 and CDR2: SGHNT and YYREEE (reference sequence). V lost 0 bases, J lost 5 bases, and 12 bases lay in between. The CDR3 loop is CASSLDQGGNEQYF. The CDR3 nucleotides read TGTGCCAGCAGCTTGGATCAGGGAGGCAACGAGCAGTACTTC.